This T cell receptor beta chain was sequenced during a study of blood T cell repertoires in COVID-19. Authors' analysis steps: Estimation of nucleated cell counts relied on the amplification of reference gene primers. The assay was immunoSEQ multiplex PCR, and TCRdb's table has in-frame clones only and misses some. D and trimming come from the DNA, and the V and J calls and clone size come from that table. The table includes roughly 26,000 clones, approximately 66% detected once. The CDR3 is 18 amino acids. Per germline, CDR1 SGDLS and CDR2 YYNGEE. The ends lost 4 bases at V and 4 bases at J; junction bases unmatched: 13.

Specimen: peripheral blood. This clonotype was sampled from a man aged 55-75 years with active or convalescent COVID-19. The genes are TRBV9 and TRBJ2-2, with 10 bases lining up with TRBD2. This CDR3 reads CASSPSGLAGALTGELFF. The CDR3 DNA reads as TGTGCCAGCAGCCCCTCGGGGCTAGCGGGGGCTCTCACCGGGGAGCTGTTTTTT.